These T cell receptor beta chains were read from a single sample in a study of blood T cell repertoires in COVID-19. Data came from immunoSEQ multiplex PCR; TCRdb stores just in-frame clones and leaves some out. This sample carries a few hundred thousand clones, nearly 90% of them seen once, and the ten largest clones take under 6.5%. The material sequenced was PBMCs or T cells enriched from blood (not recorded which). The origin of the receptors is a woman aged 25 to 39 who had recovered from COVID-19. CDR3s include the opening cysteine and the closing phenylalanine or tryptophan. Fields, in order: J gene, clone size, V gene, D gene, CDR3 DNA, CDR3 protein. A D gene is named only where the DNA matches it firmly. Size is stated for part of the rows, as once, few or many counts, or as a class when the clone is expanded.

J: TRBJ1-2; size: NA; V: TRBV10-3; D: TRBD1; DNA: TGTGCCATCAGGACAGGGGGCTCTAACTATGGCTACACCTTC; CDR3: CAIRTGGSNYGYTF
J: TRBJ1-2; size: once; V: TRBV30; D: NA; DNA: TGTGCCTGGACCCACCTTCCCCCGGGGTCTGGCTACACCTTC; CDR3: CAWTHLPPGSGYTF
J: TRBJ2-3; size: NA; V: TRBV11-1; D: NA; DNA: TGTGCCAGCAGCTTACCAAGCACAGATACGCAGTATTTT; CDR3: CASSLPSTDTQYF
J: TRBJ2-5; size: NA; V: TRBV12-3/TRBV12-4; D: TRBD1; DNA: TGTGCCAGCAGGGGGACAGTACAAGAGACCCAGTACTTC; CDR3: CASRGTVQETQYF
J: TRBJ1-6; size: NA; V: TRBV30; D: TRBD1; DNA: TGTGCCTGGAGGACAGGGAGCGATTCACCCCTCCACTTT; CDR3: CAWRTGSDSPLHF
J: TRBJ1-2; size: once; V: TRBV11-2; D: NA; DNA: TGTGCCAGCAGCTTTACAGGGCGAGGCTACACCTTC; CDR3: CASSFTGRGYTF
J: TRBJ2-3; size: NA; V: TRBV7-2; D: TRBD2; DNA: TGTGCCAGCAGCGCCGGACTAGCGGGGGGGCGGACAGATACGCAGTATTTT; CDR3: CASSAGLAGGRTDTQYF
J: TRBJ2-2; size: NA; V: TRBV5-4; D: NA; DNA: TGTGCCAGCAGCCCGCTAGCGCGGGGAGGGGAGCTGTTTTTT; CDR3: CASSPLARGGELFF
J: TRBJ1-2; size: NA; V: TRBV7-2; D: NA; DNA: TGTGCCAGCAGCTTAGCTCGGTCGAACTATGGCTACACCTTC; CDR3: CASSLARSNYGYTF
J: TRBJ1-2; size: NA; V: TRBV11-2; D: TRBD1; DNA: TGTGCCAGCAGCGCGAACAGGGGGGAGAGGGGCTACACCTTC; CDR3: CASSANRGERGYTF
J: TRBJ2-1; size: NA; V: TRBV13; D: TRBD2; DNA: TGTGCCAGCAGCTTATACCTTCGGACTAGCGGTAAAAGCTCCTACAATGAGCAGTTCTTC; CDR3: CASSLYLRTSGKSSYNEQFF
J: TRBJ1-2; size: NA; V: TRBV10-1; D: NA; DNA: TGCGCCAGCAGTGAGACCACTGGCTATGGCTACACCTTC; CDR3: CASSETTGYGYTF
J: TRBJ2-5; size: NA; V: TRBV30; D: TRBD1; DNA: TGTGCCTGGAGCCTAATACAGGGGATTGGGCAAGAGACCCAGTACTTC; CDR3: CAWSLIQGIGQETQYF
J: TRBJ1-2; size: NA; V: TRBV25-1; D: NA; DNA: TGTGCCAGCACCCCCCGGGGGGGCTACTATGGCTACACCTTC; CDR3: CASTPRGGYYGYTF
J: TRBJ2-7; size: NA; V: TRBV5-8; D: TRBD2; DNA: TGTGCCAGCAGCTTGGTGGTGCTAGCGGCATACGAGCAGTACTTC; CDR3: CASSLVVLAAYEQYF
J: TRBJ2-1; size: NA; V: TRBV14; D: TRBD1; DNA: TGTGCCAGCAGCCAATTTAAGGGACAGGGGTTCAATGAGCAGTTCTTC; CDR3: CASSQFKGQGFNEQFF
J: TRBJ1-1; size: NA; V: TRBV20-1; D: NA; DNA: TGCAGTGCTGCCCCAGGAATTGAAGCTTTCTTT; CDR3: CSAAPGIEAFF
J: TRBJ1-1; size: NA; V: TRBV18; D: NA; DNA: TGTGCCAGCTCACGAACGGGGGGAGTCGGTGAAGCTTTCTTT; CDR3: CASSRTGGVGEAFF
J: TRBJ1-2; size: few; V: TRBV6-1; D: TRBD1; DNA: TGTGCCAGCAGTGAAGGACAGGGTGGCTATGGCTACACCTTC; CDR3: CASSEGQGGYGYTF
J: TRBJ2-7; size: NA; V: TRBV6-2/TRBV6-3; D: NA; DNA: TGTGCCAGCAGCAGGGACATGCTCTACGAGCAGTACTTC; CDR3: CASSRDMLYEQYF
J: TRBJ1-2; size: NA; V: TRBV6-5; D: NA; DNA: TGTGCCAGCAGTTATAAGGGGAACTATGGCTACACCTTC; CDR3: CASSYKGNYGYTF
J: TRBJ1-3; size: NA; V: TRBV11-2; D: NA; DNA: TGTGCCAGCAGCCCCGTGGGCCACTCTGGAAACACCATATATTTT; CDR3: CASSPVGHSGNTIYF
J: TRBJ1-2; size: NA; V: TRBV19; D: TRBD1; DNA: TGTGCCAGTACTCGGGACAGGGGGCCTTATGGCTACACCTTC; CDR3: CASTRDRGPYGYTF
J: TRBJ1-2; size: NA; V: TRBV7-8; D: TRBD1; DNA: TGTGCCAGCAGCTTAAAAACAGGGGGAGACTATGGCTACACCTTC; CDR3: CASSLKTGGDYGYTF
J: TRBJ1-1; size: NA; V: TRBV9; D: NA; DNA: TGTGCCAGCAGCCCCCCGGTCGGGAACACTGAAGCTTTCTTT; CDR3: CASSPPVGNTEAFF
J: TRBJ1-4; size: few; V: TRBV5-5; D: NA; DNA: TGTGCCAGCAGCCCGCTCTCCGGAACTAATGAAAAACTGTTTTTT; CDR3: CASSPLSGTNEKLFF
J: TRBJ2-1; size: NA; V: TRBV12-5; D: NA; DNA: TGTGCTAGTGGTTCCCACAATAGGGGGGGGAGGTCCTACAATGAGCAGTTCTTC; CDR3: CASGSHNRGGRSYNEQFF